What follows are 11 T cell receptor beta chains derived from one specimen sequenced in a study of cytomegalovirus exposure and HLA in healthy donors. PCR employed 60 Vbeta and 13 Jbeta primers. This table comes from immunoSEQ multiplex PCR, and its TCRdb copy is limited to in-frame clones, with some not included. This sample has approximately 160,000 clones, with about three quarters found just once. Sequencing was done on a sample of PBMCs. The receptors derive from a man in his late teens or twenties in good health and CMV-seronegative.

The chain uses TRBV2 and TRBJ2-5, with D perhaps TRBD1 (6 bases). V lost 4 bases and J lost 6, with 15 bases in between. CDR3 length equals 14 residues. Germline V gene sequence: CDR1 SNHLY, CDR2 FYNNEI. The CDR3 sequence: CASSVEGGRKTQYF. In DNA form, the CDR3 reads TGTGCCAGCAGTGTAGAAGGGGGAAGGAAGACCCAGTACTTC.

V gene TRBV18 combines with J gene TRBJ2-2; a weak D match, TRBD2 (6 bases). CDR3 size: 14 residues. CDR1 KGHSH and CDR2 LQKENI come from the germline V gene. Trimming removed 0 bases from V and 4 bases from J, with 6 bases in between. The DNA for the CDR3 is TGTGCCAGCTCACCACCTAGCGGCACCGGGGAGCTGTTTTTT. It specifies CASSPPSGTGELFF.

The V and J genes are TRBV5-4 and TRBJ2-2; 7 nucleotides agree with TRBD2. Losses at the gene ends were 1 base for V and 8 bases for J; bases not matched to a gene: 2. The germline V gene has CDR1 SGHNT and CDR2 YYREEE (reference sequence). The CDR3 has 13 amino acids. CDR3 amino acids: CASSLMGGGELFF. The CDR3 nucleotides are TGTGCCAGCAGCTTGATGGGAGGGGGGGAGCTGTTTTTT.

This clone was seen only a few times. The V and J genes are TRBV5-8 and TRBJ2-5; D may be TRBD2 (7 bases). CDR3 length: 15 residues. V was pared by 4 bases and J by 2 bases, with 15 bases between. Germline CDR1 and CDR2: SGHTS and YDEGEE. The CDR3 DNA is TGTGCCAGCAGCCTGGGGGCTAGCGGTCAAGAGACCCAGTACTTC. Its protein is CASSLGASGQETQYF.

The V and J genes are TRBV10-1 and TRBJ2-1; D might be TRBD2 (6 bases). Germline CDR1 reads WNHNN; CDR2 reads SYGVQD (reference sequence). The CDR3 covers 12 residues. V lost 4 bases and J lost 6, with 7 bases in between. CDR3 region: CASSAGSNEQFF. The CDR3, as DNA: TGCGCCAGCAGTGCCGGGAGCAATGAGCAGTTCTTC.

The V call is TRBV7-2, the J call TRBJ2-7, with 7 bases that match TRBD2. Per the germline V gene, CDR1 is SGHTA and CDR2 is FQGNSA. Trimming took 5 bases from V and 0 from J; bases not matched to a gene: 10. This CDR3 has 16 residues. The CDR3 reads CASSPGTTRYSYEQYF. CDR3 DNA sequence: TGTGCCAGCAGCCCAGGGACTACACGGTACTCCTACGAGCAGTACTTC.

The genes are TRBV27 and TRBJ2-3, with D perhaps matching TRBD2 (6 bases). The germline V and J ends were trimmed by 4 bases and 7 bases, with 12 bases remaining between them. The CDR3 is 13 residues long. CDR1 is MNHEY and CDR2 is SMNVEV in the germline V gene (reference sequence). Here the CDR3 reads CASSYSGVNTQYF. The CDR3 DNA follows: TGTGCCAGCAGTTACTCGGGAGTAAATACGCAGTATTTT.

This clone was seen once. The chain combines TRBV11-2 with TRBJ2-7; D gene uncertain. Trimming took off 5 bases at V and 3 bases at J, with 8 bases between the two ends. The CDR3 runs 12 residues. Germline V lookup: CDR1 SGHAT, CDR2 FQNNGV. CDR3 region: CASSPGFYEQYF. Here the CDR3 DNA reads TGTGCCAGCAGCCCTGGCTTCTACGAGCAGTACTTC.

The chain couples TRBV7-8 to TRBJ2-7; D perhaps matches TRBD2 (6 bases). Germline-derived CDR1 and CDR2 are SGHVS and FQNEAQ. The V end was cut by 1 base, the J end by 12 bases, with 19 bases between. The CDR3 totals 14 residues. CDR3 DNA: TGTGCCAGCAGCTTAGGGGGGGAGGACCCCCTTGGGTACTTC. Translating gives CASSLGGEDPLGYF.

The chain carries TRBV4-3 and TRBJ2-1; D possibly corresponds to TRBD1 (6 bases). V lost 0 bases to trimming and J lost 12 bases, with 18 bases between them. CDR3 size: 15 residues. Germline CDR1 and CDR2: LGHNA and YSLEER. The CDR3 sequence: CASSQDHNRVRAQFF. The CDR3 DNA reads as TGCGCCAGCAGCCAAGATCATAACAGGGTCCGGGCGCAGTTCTTC.

The V call is TRBV6-6, the J call TRBJ1-5, with TRBD1 identical over 7 bases. The ends lost 8 bases at V and 2 bases at J; junction bases unmatched: 12. The germline gives CDR1 MNHNY, CDR2 SVGAGI (reference sequence). The CDR3 is made up of 16 amino acids. The CDR3 here is CASGSTGPFGNQPQHF. Written as DNA, the CDR3 is TGTGCCAGCGGATCGACAGGGCCCTTTGGCAATCAGCCCCAGCATTTT.